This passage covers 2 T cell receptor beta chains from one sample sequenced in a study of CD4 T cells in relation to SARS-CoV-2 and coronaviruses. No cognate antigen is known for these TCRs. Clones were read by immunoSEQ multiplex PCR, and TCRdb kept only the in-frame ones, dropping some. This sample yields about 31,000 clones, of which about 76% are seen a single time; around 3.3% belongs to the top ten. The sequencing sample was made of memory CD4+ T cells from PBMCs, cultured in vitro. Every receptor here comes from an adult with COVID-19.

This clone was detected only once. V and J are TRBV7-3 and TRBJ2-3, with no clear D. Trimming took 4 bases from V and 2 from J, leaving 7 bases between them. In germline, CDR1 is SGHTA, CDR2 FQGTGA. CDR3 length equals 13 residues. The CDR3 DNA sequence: TGTGCCAGCAGCTGGGTCAACACAGATACGCAGTATTTT. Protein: CASSWVNTDTQYF.

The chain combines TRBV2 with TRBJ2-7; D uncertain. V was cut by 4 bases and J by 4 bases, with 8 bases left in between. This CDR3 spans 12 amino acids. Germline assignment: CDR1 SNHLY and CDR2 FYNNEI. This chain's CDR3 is CASSVTDYEQYF. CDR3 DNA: TGTGCCAGCAGTGTGACGGATTACGAGCAGTACTTC.